Given below is one T cell receptor beta chain in context. The sample comes from a study of T cell changes during pregnancy in multiple sclerosis. The CDR3 is made up of 11 amino acids. Germline V gene data show CDR1 as MDHEN and CDR2 as SYDVKM. Deletions cut 6 bases from V and 5 bases from J, with 7 bases between. Here immunoSEQ multiplex PCR was the method, and the copy in TCRdb shows in-frame clones only, minus some. The sample yields tens of thousands of clones, approximately 87% seen once. This chain connects TRBV28 to TRBJ1-1; D not resolved. This receptor was obtained from a female donor in good health, enrolled as a control in a pregnancy study. The specimen comprised peripheral blood, sampled after pregnancy. This chain's CDR3 is CASRIRTEAFF. CDR3 sequence (DNA): TGTGCCAGCAGAATTAGAACTGAAGCTTTCTTT.